This T cell receptor (beta chain) was documented in a study of T cells after yellow fever vaccination. The V end was cut by 2 bases, the J end by 6 bases, with 5 bases between. Germline-derived CDR1 and CDR2 are MNHEY and SVGAGI. The CDR3 runs to 13 residues. General study points: The CD4 and CD8 compartments had a small share of their clonotypes in common.

TCRdb ran MiXCR on the 5' RACE reads and lists one entry per CDR3 protein. The data show fewer than 500,000 distinct CDR3 sequences, roughly 20% seen once. This clonotype was detected ten times or more. Its target is not known. Sequenced material: PBMCs, taken before the yellow fever booster vaccination. The receptor comes from a man aged 18 to 30 who received the YFV17D yellow fever vaccine. V gene TRBV6-5 combines with J gene TRBJ1-6; D remains ambiguous. CDR3 loop: CASSYRSNSPLHF. CDR3 in DNA: TGTGCCAGCAGTTACAGATCTAATTCACCCCTCCACTTT.